One sample yielded the 21 T cell receptor beta chains listed below, sequenced in a study of vaccination effects on CD4 cells after COVID-19 (dated by TCRdb to between 2021 and 2022). To identify antigen-specific CD4+ T cell clonotypes by their expansion, the ViraFEST assay first stimulated PBMC with viral peptide pools and then applied TCR sequencing. After approximately eleven days of culture, CD4+ T cells were isolated with the EasySep CD4+ T cell isolation kit. Two doses of either the BNT162b2 or the mRNA-1273 mRNA SARS-CoV-2 vaccine were administered to participants. Preparation of the library involved the immunoSEQ multiplex PCR assay. Entries here come from immuneACCESS through TCRdb and include only in-frame sequences with V and J called. Some clones fail to appear in such tables; in the studies checked, an unresolved V gene covers under half of the shortfall, and the cause of the remainder is unknown. The sample table lists roughly 71,000 clones, about 86% of them with a count of one. Together, the top ten hold 0.95% to 1.5% of the sample.

No antigen has been assigned to these receptors. This material consisted of CD4+ T cells from PBMCs cultured with HCoV-229E spike peptides, taken after COVID-19 vaccination. Per the publication, the cell subset or site label means: HCoV-229E spike overlapping peptide pool stimulation. The receptors here all came from a human donor who received a COVID-19 vaccine.

The rearrangement joins TRBV7-2 to TRBJ2-5; 7 bases line up with TRBD2. CDR3 length: 14 residues. The trim removed 2 bases at V and 5 bases at J, leaving 5 bases unmatched. Germline assignment: CDR1 SGHTA and CDR2 FQGNSA. CDR3: CASSLNWGGETQYF. The CDR3 DNA sequence: TGTGCCAGCAGCTTAAATTGGGGAGGGGAGACCCAGTACTTC.

The chain combines TRBV7-3 with TRBJ1-1, with D tentatively TRBD1 (6 bases). Germline V gene data show CDR1 as SGHTA and CDR2 as FQGTGA. The CDR3 has 13 residues. The V and J ends lost 5 bases and 6 bases respectively, with 13 bases between them. CDR3 bases: TGTGCCAGCAGCAACACAGGGTTGGCTGAAGCTTTCTTT. Protein product: CASSNTGLAEAFF.

V is TRBV30 and J is TRBJ1-6; unclear D gene. V lost 3 bases to trimming and J lost 5 bases, with 8 bases between them. The CDR3 totals 13 residues. Germline CDR1 GTSNPN, CDR2 SVGIG (reference sequence). CDR3 nucleotides: TGTGCCTGGAGCCTCCGGAATAATTCACCCCTCCACTTT. Translating gives CAWSLRNNSPLHF. The entire variable domain, with the rest obtained from reference TRBV30 and TRBJ1-6, is as follows: SQTIHQWPATLVQPVGSPLSLECTVEGTSNPNLYWYRQAAGRGLQLLFYSVGIGQISSEVPQNLSASRPQDRQFILSSKKLLLSDSGFYLCAWSLRNNSPLHFGNGTRLTVT.

This clone was counted once. The chain joins TRBV18 to TRBJ1-5; TRBD1 might be the D (5 bases). This CDR3 has 16 amino acids. Germline V gene lookup returns CDR1 KGHSH and CDR2 LQKENI. V lost 6 bases and J lost 3, with 18 bases in between. The CDR3 loop is CASSAGTANNNQPQHF. CDR3 DNA: TGTGCCAGCTCCGCCGGGACCGCAAACAACAATCAGCCCCAGCATTTT. The full variable domain, completed using reference TRBV18 and TRBJ1-5, is NAGVMQNPRHLVRRRGQEARLRCSPMKGHSHVYWYRQLPEEGLKFMVYLQKENIIDESGMPKERFSAEFPKEGPSILRIQQVVRGDSAAYFCASSAGTANNNQPQHFGDGTRLSIL.

The chain combines TRBV6-5 with TRBJ2-2; tentatively, D is TRBD2 (5 bases). V shed 8 bases and J shed 4 bases, with 14 bases lying between them. The germline V gene has CDR1 MNHEY and CDR2 SVGAGI. This CDR3 comprises 14 residues. The CDR3 reads CASQWLDSTGELFF. As DNA, the CDR3 is TGTGCCAGCCAGTGGTTGGACTCCACCGGGGAGCTGTTTTTT.

The rearrangement uses TRBV6-2 or TRBV6-3 and TRBJ2-1; D ambiguous. Germline V gene lookup returns CDR1 MNHEY and CDR2 SVGEGT. This CDR3 has 13 residues. V was clipped by 3 bases and J by 3 bases, with 6 bases between them. The CDR3 reads CASSYTYYNEQFF. CDR3 sequence (DNA): TGTGCCAGCAGTTATACCTACTACAATGAGCAGTTCTTC.

The rearrangement joins TRBV3-1 (or the pseudogene TRBV3-2) to TRBJ2-4, with D possibly being TRBD1 (6 bases). The CDR3 length is 11 residues. Trimming shortened V by 3 bases and J by 11 bases, and 8 bases separated the two germline ends. CDR1 is LGHDT and CDR2 is YNNKEL in the germline V gene (reference sequence). CDR3 nucleotide sequence: TGTGCCAGCAGCCACGGGACACTTCAGTACTTC. This sequence encodes CASSHGTLQYF.

This clone was picked up one time. The chain combines TRBV23-1 with TRBJ2-3; D gene ambiguous. TRBV23-1 is an open reading frame, and its role is uncertain. The CDR3 spans 14 residues. The V end was cut by 3 bases, the J end by 0 bases, with 7 bases between. Here the CDR3 reads CASSHRVSTDTQYF. In DNA form, the CDR3 reads TGCGCCAGCAGTCACCGGGTCAGCACAGATACGCAGTATTTT.

The chain joins TRBV6-5 to TRBJ1-2; D might be TRBD1 (5 bases). This CDR3 contains 15 residues. CDR1 is MNHEY and CDR2 is SVGAGI in the germline V gene. Trimming left V 6 bases short and J 6 bases short, with 20 bases between. The CDR3 DNA is TGTGCCAGCAGACTTCAGGGAAATGGGTGGGATGGCTACACCTTC. This encodes CASRLQGNGWDGYTF.

This chain uses TRBV24-1 with TRBJ2-1; D is tentatively TRBD1 or TRBD2 (6 bases each). Germline V gene sequence: CDR1 KGHDR, CDR2 SFDVKD. This CDR3 has 16 residues. V dropped 4 bases and J dropped 8 bases, with 20 bases sitting between them. The CDR3 region is CATSDPSRGLMYEQFF. The CDR3 DNA follows: TGTGCCACCAGTGACCCGTCCCGGGGGCTGATGTATGAGCAGTTCTTC.

J is TRBJ1-1 and V is TRBV5-1; no clear D. The CDR3 runs 13 residues. Per the germline V gene, CDR1 is SGHRS and CDR2 is YFSETQ. Trimming stripped 4 bases from V and 0 bases from J, with 7 bases between. The CDR3 protein is CASSVDMNTEAFF. The CDR3 nucleotides are TGCGCCAGCAGCGTAGACATGAACACTGAAGCTTTCTTT.

The rearrangement joins TRBV7-8 to TRBJ1-3; D might be TRBD1 (6 bases). The length of the CDR3 is 13 residues. The V end was cut by 5 bases, the J end by 7 bases, with 12 bases between. Germline CDR1 and CDR2: SGHVS and FQNEAQ. CDR3 bases: TGTGCCAGCAGCCCACGGACAGCGAACACCATATATTTT. Translating it yields CASSPRTANTIYF.

This chain uses TRBV11-3 with TRBJ2-1; TRBD2 agrees at 9 bases. The CDR3 runs 15 residues. Per the germline V gene, CDR1 is SGHNT and CDR2 is YENEEA. Trimming at V came to 1 base and at J to 9 bases, leaving 7 bases not matched to a gene. The CDR3 protein is CASSLVGGGAGEQFF. As DNA, the CDR3 is TGTGCCAGCAGCTTAGTCGGCGGGGGGGCCGGTGAGCAGTTCTTC.

The rearrangement joins TRBV10-2 to TRBJ2-2; the D gene is possibly TRBD1 (6 bases). V gave up 5 bases and J gave up 0 bases, with 7 bases separating them. The germline V gene encodes CDR1 WSHSY and CDR2 SAAADI. The CDR3 totals 14 residues. CDR3 protein: CASSRTANTGELFF. The CDR3 nucleotides are TGCGCCAGCAGTCGGACAGCGAACACCGGGGAGCTGTTTTTT.

Remarks on this clone: Other DNA sequences of this sample code for an identical CDR3. The chain's CDR3 is CASSSGETQYF. In DNA, the CDR3 is TGCGCCAGCAGCTCAGGCGAGACCCAGTACTTC. The V and J genes are TRBV5-1 and TRBJ2-5; D is undetermined. The germline V gene encodes CDR1 SGHRS and CDR2 YFSETQ. CDR3 length: 11 residues. V was shortened by 3 bases and J by 5 bases, with 5 bases between the two germline ends.

The chain has TRBV6-5 and TRBJ2-5, with 9 nucleotides matching TRBD2. The germline gives CDR1 MNHEY, CDR2 SVGAGI. The CDR3 extends over 14 amino acids. J lost 8 bases, V lost 6 bases, and 10 bases had no gene match. This CDR3 reads CASRPLAGAPTQYF. The CDR3 nucleotides read TGTGCCAGCAGGCCCTTAGCGGGGGCCCCAACCCAGTACTTC.

The chain couples TRBV5-5 to TRBJ2-7, with 11 bases matching TRBD1. CDR3 length: 14 amino acids. Germline CDR1 SGHKS, CDR2 YYEKEE (reference sequence). V lost 3 bases and J lost 6; bases outside the gene matches: 5. The CDR3 is CASSSPGTGGEQYV. For the CDR3, the DNA is TGTGCCAGCAGCTCTCCCGGGACAGGGGGCGAGCAGTACGTC.

V is TRBV7-3 and J is TRBJ1-1, with 8 bases matching TRBD1. The CDR3 has 15 residues. The germline V gene has CDR1 SGHTA and CDR2 FQGTGA. V trimming: 3 bases; J trimming: 5 bases; junction bases outside the gene matches: 8. This CDR3 is CASSFSGGAGTEAFF. The CDR3 DNA is TGTGCCAGCAGCTTTTCAGGGGGCGCGGGAACTGAAGCTTTCTTT.

The genes are TRBV14 and TRBJ2-5; D call uncertain. This CDR3 is 12 amino acids long. Looked up from germline, CDR1 is SGHDN and CDR2 is FVKESK. The ends were cut back, 5 bases at V and 11 bases at J, with 15 bases in the middle. CDR3 DNA: TGTGCCAGCAGCAAATCTCCGCAGGATCAGTACTTC. This translates into CASSKSPQDQYF.

The CDR3, as DNA: TGCGCCAGCAGCAGGCAGTCCCTGAACACTGAAGCTTTCTTT. Its translation: CASSRQSLNTEAFF. This chain uses TRBV4-1 with TRBJ1-1; no firm D call. Between the trimmed V and J ends, which lost 5 bases and 0 bases, there was a span of 10 bases. This CDR3 contains 14 residues. Germline CDR1 is MGHRA and CDR2 is YSYEKL.

This clone was picked up one time. This chain uses TRBV7-2 with TRBJ2-5; D remains unclear. This CDR3 region has 15 residues. The germline V and J ends were trimmed by 4 bases and 1 base, with 13 bases remaining between them. Germline assignment: CDR1 SGHTA and CDR2 FQGNSA. CDR3 nucleotides: TGTGCCAGCAGCTCACGTGGGTCTACCCAAGAGACCCAGTACTTC. It codes for CASSSRGSTQETQYF.